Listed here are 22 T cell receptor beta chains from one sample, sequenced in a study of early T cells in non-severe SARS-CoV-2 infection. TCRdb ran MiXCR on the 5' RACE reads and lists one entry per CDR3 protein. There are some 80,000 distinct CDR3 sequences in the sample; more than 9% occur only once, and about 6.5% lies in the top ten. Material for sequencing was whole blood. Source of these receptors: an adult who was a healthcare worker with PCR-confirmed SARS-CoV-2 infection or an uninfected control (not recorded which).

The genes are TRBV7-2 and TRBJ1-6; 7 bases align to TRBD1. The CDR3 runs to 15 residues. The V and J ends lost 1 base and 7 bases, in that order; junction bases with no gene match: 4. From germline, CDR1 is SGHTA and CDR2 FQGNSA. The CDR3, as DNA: TGTGCCAGCAGCTTAGAGGCAGGGGGAAATTCACCCCTCCACTTT. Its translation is CASSLEAGGNSPLHF.

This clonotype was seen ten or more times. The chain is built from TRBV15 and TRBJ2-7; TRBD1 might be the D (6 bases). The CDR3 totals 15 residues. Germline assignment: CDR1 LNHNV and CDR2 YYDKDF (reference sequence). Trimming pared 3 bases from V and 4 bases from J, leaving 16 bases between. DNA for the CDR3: TGTGCCACCAGCAGCAACCGAGGACAGCGGTACGAGCAGTACTTC. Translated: CATSSNRGQRYEQYF.

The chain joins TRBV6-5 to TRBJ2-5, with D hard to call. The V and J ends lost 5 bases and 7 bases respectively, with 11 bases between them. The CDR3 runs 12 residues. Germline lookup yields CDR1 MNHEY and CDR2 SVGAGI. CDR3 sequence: CASSLPAGTQYF. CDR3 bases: TGTGCCAGCAGTCTGCCCGCCGGGACCCAGTACTTC.

This CDR3 is CASSQQPSSGRAGYSYNEQFF. CDR3 DNA sequence: TGTGCCAGCAGCCAACAACCCTCTAGCGGGAGGGCAGGGTACTCCTACAATGAGCAGTTCTTC. V and J are TRBV4-2 and TRBJ2-1, with 12 bases identical to TRBD2. Germline loops: CDR1 LGHNA, CDR2 YNFKEQ. Trimming removed 2 bases from V and 0 bases from J; junction bases left unmatched: 14. The CDR3 is made up of 21 amino acids.

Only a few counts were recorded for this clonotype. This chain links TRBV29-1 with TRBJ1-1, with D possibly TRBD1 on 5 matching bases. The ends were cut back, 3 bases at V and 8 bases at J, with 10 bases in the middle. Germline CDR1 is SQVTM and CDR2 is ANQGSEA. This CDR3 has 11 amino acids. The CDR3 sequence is CSVDSDREAFF. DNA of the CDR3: TGCAGCGTTGATAGTGACAGAGAAGCTTTCTTT.

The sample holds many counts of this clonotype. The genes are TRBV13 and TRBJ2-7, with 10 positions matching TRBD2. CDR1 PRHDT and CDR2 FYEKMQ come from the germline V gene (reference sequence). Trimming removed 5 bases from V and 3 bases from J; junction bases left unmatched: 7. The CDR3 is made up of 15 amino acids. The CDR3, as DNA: TGTGCCAGCAGCACGGGACTAGCGAAAGACTACGAGCAGTACTTC. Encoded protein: CASSTGLAKDYEQYF.

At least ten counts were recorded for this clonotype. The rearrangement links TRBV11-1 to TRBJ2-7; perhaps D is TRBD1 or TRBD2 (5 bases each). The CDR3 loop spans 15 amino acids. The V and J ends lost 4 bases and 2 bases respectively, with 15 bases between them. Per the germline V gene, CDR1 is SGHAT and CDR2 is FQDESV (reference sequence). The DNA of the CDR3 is TGTGCCAGCAGCTGGACCGGGACGGAACCCTACGAGCAGTACTTC. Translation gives CASSWTGTEPYEQYF.

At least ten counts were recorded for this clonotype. The CDR3 nucleotides are TGTGCCAGCAGCTTAGGGACGGCTGTGGGCACCGGGGAGCTGTTTTTT. Its translation: CASSLGTAVGTGELFF. The chain carries TRBV11-3 and TRBJ2-2; D is undetermined. Germline assignment: CDR1 SGHNT and CDR2 YENEEA. V was clipped by 1 base and J by 4 bases, with 13 bases between them. CDR3 length: 16 amino acids.

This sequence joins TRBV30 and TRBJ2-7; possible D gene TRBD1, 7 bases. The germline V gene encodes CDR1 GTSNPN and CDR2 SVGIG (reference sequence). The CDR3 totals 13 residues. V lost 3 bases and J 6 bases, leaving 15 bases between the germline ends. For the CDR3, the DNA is TGTGCCTGGAGCGGGAGCAGGGGGAGCGAGCAGTACTTC. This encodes CAWSGSRGSEQYF. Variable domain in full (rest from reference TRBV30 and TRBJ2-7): SQTIHQWPATLVQPVGSPLSLECTVEGTSNPNLYWYRQAAGRGLQLLFYSVGIGQISSEVPQNLSASRPQDRQFILSSKKLLLSDSGFYLCAWSGSRGSEQYFGPGTRLTVT.

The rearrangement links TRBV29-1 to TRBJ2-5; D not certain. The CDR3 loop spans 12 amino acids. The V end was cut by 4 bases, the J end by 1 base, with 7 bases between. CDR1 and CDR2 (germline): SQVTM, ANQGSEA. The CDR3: CSVVYGQETQYF. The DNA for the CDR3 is TGCAGCGTTGTTTACGGCCAAGAGACCCAGTACTTC. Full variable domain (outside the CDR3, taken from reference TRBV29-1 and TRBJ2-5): SAVISQKPSRDICQRGTSLTIQCQVDSQVTMMFWYRQQPGQSLTLIATANQGSEATYESGFVIDKFPISRPNLTFSTLTVSNMSPEDSSIYLCSVVYGQETQYFGPGTRLLVL.

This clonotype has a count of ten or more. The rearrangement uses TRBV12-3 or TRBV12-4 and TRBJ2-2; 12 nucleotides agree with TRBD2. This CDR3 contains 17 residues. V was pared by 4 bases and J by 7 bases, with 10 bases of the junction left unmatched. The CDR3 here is CASSSKTSGRSGGELFF. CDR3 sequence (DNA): TGTGCCAGCAGTTCCAAGACTAGCGGGAGATCAGGCGGGGAGCTGTTTTTT.

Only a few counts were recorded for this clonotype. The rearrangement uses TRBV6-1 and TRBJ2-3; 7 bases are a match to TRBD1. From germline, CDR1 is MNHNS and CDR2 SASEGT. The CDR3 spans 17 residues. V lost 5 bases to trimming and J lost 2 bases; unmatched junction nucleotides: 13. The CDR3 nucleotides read TGTGCCAGCAGTCCAGTTGTGGCAGGGGGTTTCACAGATACGCAGTATTTT. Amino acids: CASSPVVAGGFTDTQYF.

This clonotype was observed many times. The CDR3 protein is CASSVGGRDLTYEQYF. DNA of the CDR3: TGTGCCAGCAGCGTAGGGGGTCGGGACTTGACCTACGAGCAGTACTTC. This chain connects TRBV9 to TRBJ2-7, with a weak D call TRBD2 (6 bases). Germline CDR1 is SGDLS and CDR2 is YYNGEE. V was clipped by 0 bases and J by 2 bases, with 15 bases between them. This CDR3 has 16 residues. The whole variable domain, filled in from reference TRBV9 and TRBJ2-7, reads DSGVTQTPKHLITATGQRVTLRCSPRSGDLSVYWYQQSLDQGLQFLIQYYNGEERAKGNILERFSAQQFPDLHSELNLSSLELGDSALYFCASSVGGRDLTYEQYFGPGTRLTVT.

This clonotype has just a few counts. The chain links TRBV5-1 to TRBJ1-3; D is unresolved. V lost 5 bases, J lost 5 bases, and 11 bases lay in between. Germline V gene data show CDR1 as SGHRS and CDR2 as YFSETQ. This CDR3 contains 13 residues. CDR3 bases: TGCGCCAGCAGACCCGCTTATAGAAACACCATATATTTT. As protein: CASRPAYRNTIYF.

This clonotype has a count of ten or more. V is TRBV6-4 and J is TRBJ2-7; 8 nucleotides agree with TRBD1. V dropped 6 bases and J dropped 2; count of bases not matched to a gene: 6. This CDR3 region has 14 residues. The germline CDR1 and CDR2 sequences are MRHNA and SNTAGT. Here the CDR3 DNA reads TGTGCCAGCAGAGCGGACAGGGTAGCCTACGAGCAGTACTTC. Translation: CASRADRVAYEQYF.

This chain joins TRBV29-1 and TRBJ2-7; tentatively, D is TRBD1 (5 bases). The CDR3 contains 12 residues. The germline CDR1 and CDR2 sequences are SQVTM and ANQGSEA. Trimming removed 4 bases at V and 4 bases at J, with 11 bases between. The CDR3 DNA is TGCAGCGTTGCTGCTCAGGGTTACGAGCAGTACTTC. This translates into CSVAAQGYEQYF.

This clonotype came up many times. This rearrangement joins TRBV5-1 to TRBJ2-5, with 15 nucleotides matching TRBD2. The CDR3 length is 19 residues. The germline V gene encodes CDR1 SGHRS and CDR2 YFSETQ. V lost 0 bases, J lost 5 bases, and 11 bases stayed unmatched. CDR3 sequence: CASSLAGTSGRRVRETQYF. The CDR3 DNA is TGCGCCAGCAGCTTGGCTGGGACTAGCGGGAGGAGAGTGAGGGAGACCCAGTACTTC.

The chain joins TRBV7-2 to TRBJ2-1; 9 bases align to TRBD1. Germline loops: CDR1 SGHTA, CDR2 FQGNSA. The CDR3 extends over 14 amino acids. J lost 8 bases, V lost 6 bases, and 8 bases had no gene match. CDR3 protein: CASRWDRDAHEQFF. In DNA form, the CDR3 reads TGTGCCAGCAGGTGGGACAGGGATGCCCATGAGCAGTTCTTC.

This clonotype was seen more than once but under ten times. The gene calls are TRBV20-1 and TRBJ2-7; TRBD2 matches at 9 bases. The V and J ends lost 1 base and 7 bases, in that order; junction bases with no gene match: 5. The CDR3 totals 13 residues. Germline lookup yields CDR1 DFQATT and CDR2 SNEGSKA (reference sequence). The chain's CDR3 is CSARVAGAREQYF. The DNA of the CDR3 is TGCAGTGCTAGAGTAGCGGGGGCTAGGGAGCAGTACTTC.

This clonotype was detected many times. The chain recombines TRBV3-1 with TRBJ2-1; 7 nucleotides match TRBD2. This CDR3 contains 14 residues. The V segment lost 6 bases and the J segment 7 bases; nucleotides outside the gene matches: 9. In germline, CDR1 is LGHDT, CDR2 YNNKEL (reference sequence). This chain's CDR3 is CASSMMGGGNEQFF. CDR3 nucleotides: TGTGCCAGCAGTATGATGGGGGGAGGGAATGAGCAGTTCTTC.

The CDR3, as DNA: TGTGCCACCAGCAGAGGAGGGGAGACAGATACGCAGTATTTT. It translates to CATSRGGETDTQYF. The chain employs TRBV15 and TRBJ2-3; the D gene could be TRBD1 or TRBD2 (5 bases each). Germline V gene data show CDR1 as LNHNV and CDR2 as YYDKDF (reference sequence). V gave up 1 base and J gave up 3 bases, with 8 bases separating them. The CDR3 is 14 residues long.

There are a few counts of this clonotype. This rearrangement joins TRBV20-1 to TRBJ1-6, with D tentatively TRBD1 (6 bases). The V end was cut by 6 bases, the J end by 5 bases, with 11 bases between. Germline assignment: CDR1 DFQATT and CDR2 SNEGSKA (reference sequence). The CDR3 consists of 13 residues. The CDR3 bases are TGCAGTGCAAGGGGGACTAATAATTCACCCCTCCACTTT. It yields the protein CSARGTNNSPLHF.